This T cell receptor beta chain was sequenced during a study of glioma-infiltrating T cells. As for the study in general: Samples included WHO grade II oligodendrogliomas or astrocytomas and initial-diagnosis grade IV glioblastomas. Before surgery, glioma patients received dexamethasone for at most six days.

This clonotype was recorded many times. Its antigen remains unknown. The CDR3 is 14 residues long. The V and J ends lost 5 bases and 3 bases, in that order; junction bases with no gene match: 3. Germline values: CDR1 SNHLY, CDR2 FYNNEI. TCR alpha and beta CDR3 regions were amplified from RNA using iRepertoire nested multiplex PCR. In TCRdb, the multiplex PCR reads were re-called with MiXCR into one record per CDR3 protein. Of 300,000 to 450,000 distinct CDR3 sequences listed, 41% were seen once; the top ten hold about 12%. General observations from the study: Very few CDR3 sequences were shared between tissue and blood.

This chain uses TRBV2 with TRBJ2-3, with 9 nucleotides matching TRBD2. The sequencing input was glioma tissue, nonneoplastic brain tissue, or PBMCs (not recorded which). The TCR originated in a human donor with low-grade glioma or glioblastoma, undergoing nonglioma brain surgery, or in good health (not recorded which). CDR3 in DNA: TGTGCCAGCAGTTGGACTAGCGTGACAGATACGCAGTATTTT. Amino acids: CASSWTSVTDTQYF.